These 12 T cell receptor beta chains were sequenced from one sample in a study of graft-versus-host responses after intestinal transplantation. Antigens of these TCRs are unknown. Using immunoSEQ multiplex PCR, the repertoire was profiled, and TCRdb retains in-frame clones only, with some absent. In the table there are more than 95,000 clones, more than 75% of which are singletons. Sequencing was performed on unstimulated CD4+ T cells sorted from spleen or lymph node cells, taken before intestinal transplant. The receptors shown here come from a human donor who received an intestinal transplant.

The chain couples TRBV10-1 to TRBJ2-1; 7 bases agree with TRBD2. With V trimmed by 1 base and J by 11 bases, 2 bases remained unmatched. The CDR3 covers 12 residues. The germline V gene encodes CDR1 WNHNN and CDR2 SYGVQD (reference sequence). In nucleotides, the CDR3 is TGCGCCAGCAGTGAGTGGGGGGGTAAGCAGTTCTTC. Its protein is CASSEWGGKQFF.

Concerning this clone itself: The junction departs from the called germline gene at one end, perhaps through a read error. The V and J genes are TRBV27 and TRBJ1-1; TRBD1 might be the D (5 bases). Germline-derived CDR1 and CDR2 are MNHEY and SMNVEV (reference sequence). The CDR3 is 16 amino acids. The CDR3: CASSLRQSSTNAEAFF. The CDR3 coding sequence is TGTGCCAGCAGTCTCCGACAGTCGTCAACGAACGCTGAAGCTTTCTTT.

This clone was seen just once. The chain links TRBV7-9 to TRBJ2-1; the match to TRBD1 covers 10 bases. CDR1 and CDR2 from the germline V gene are SEHNR and FQNEAQ (reference sequence). The CDR3 is 15 residues long. The V gene end was trimmed by 5 bases and the J gene end by 7 bases; junction bases not matched to a gene: 8. The DNA for the CDR3 is TGTGCCAGCAGCCAGGGACAGGGGCACATGAATGAGCAGTTCTTC. It encodes CASSQGQGHMNEQFF.

The V and J genes are TRBV7-2 and TRBJ2-5; 7 bases line up with TRBD2. The CDR3 contains 14 residues. V gave up 3 bases and J gave up 5 bases; unmatched junction bases: 6. The germline V gene encodes CDR1 SGHTA and CDR2 FQGNSA. The CDR3 protein is CASSFRLAAETQYF. In nucleotides, the CDR3 is TGTGCCAGCAGCTTCAGACTAGCAGCGGAGACCCAGTACTTC.

The rearrangement uses TRBV27 and TRBJ2-2; 8 nucleotides align to TRBD1. V lost 6 bases and J lost 6; bases outside the gene matches: 6. The CDR3 extends over 14 amino acids. Germline-derived CDR1 and CDR2 are MNHEY and SMNVEV (reference sequence). CDR3: CASRPTGGPGELFF. CDR3 DNA sequence: TGTGCCAGCAGACCTACAGGGGGGCCCGGGGAGCTGTTTTTT.

The rearrangement joins TRBV7-9 to TRBJ2-5, with D possibly matching TRBD2 (6 bases). The J call may be mistaken, given a closer DNA end match to TRBJ2-7. Germline CDR1 is SEHNR and CDR2 is FQNEAQ (reference sequence). The CDR3 length is 16 residues. The chain's CDR3 is CASSLARGSRINEQYF. The CDR3 DNA reads TGTGCCAGCAGCTTAGCGCGGGGTTCCAGGATCAACGAGCAGTACTTC.

The chain has TRBV28 and TRBJ1-5; maybe TRBD1 (6 bases). The CDR3 has 15 residues. Trimming took off 2 bases at V and 4 bases at J, with 12 bases between the two ends. Per germline, CDR1 MDHEN and CDR2 SYDVKM. CDR3 protein: CASSLRQVGNQPQHF. The CDR3 coding sequence is TGTGCCAGCAGTTTAAGACAGGTTGGTAATCAGCCCCAGCATTTT. Based on the CDR3 plus reference TRBV28 and TRBJ1-5, the full variable domain is DVKVTQSSRYLVKRTGEKVFLECVQDMDHENMFWYRQDPGLGLRLIYFSYDVKMKEKGDIPEGYSVSREKKERFSLILESASTNQTSMYLCASSLRQVGNQPQHFGDGTRLSIL.

This chain links TRBV18 with TRBJ2-1; TRBD2 agrees at 10 bases. V was pared by 3 bases and J by 7 bases, with 9 bases of the junction left unmatched. The length of the CDR3 is 16 residues. The germline gives CDR1 KGHSH, CDR2 LQKENI. CDR3 DNA sequence: TGTGCCAGCTCACCGGCTAGCGGGAGTTGGGGAAATGAGCAGTTCTTC. The encoded protein is CASSPASGSWGNEQFF.

The chain uses TRBV9 and TRBJ2-7, with a tentative D call TRBD1 (6 bases). V lost 3 bases, J lost 2 bases, and 15 bases lay in between. CDR1 is SGDLS, CDR2 YYNGEE, per germline. This CDR3 is 15 amino acids long. This CDR3 is CASSAHRESPYEQYF. The DNA for the CDR3 is TGTGCCAGCAGCGCACACAGGGAGAGCCCCTACGAGCAGTACTTC.

This clone was found once. The chain employs TRBV6-5 and TRBJ1-2; D is uncertain. The CDR3 length is 13 residues. V lost 6 bases and J lost 8, with 16 bases in between. Germline assignment: CDR1 MNHEY and CDR2 SVGAGI. CDR3 coding DNA: TGTGCCAGCAGCCCCAAAGGGAAGGAAGGCTACACCTTC. Its protein is CASSPKGKEGYTF.

J is TRBJ1-1 and V is TRBV6-5; no firm D call. This CDR3 contains 13 residues. CDR1 and CDR2 (germline): MNHEY, SVGAGI. The V gene lost 4 bases and the J gene lost 2 bases, with 8 bases spanning the gap. The CDR3, as DNA: TGTGCCAGCAGTTGGTCCCCCAACACTGAAGCTTTCTTT. Protein product: CASSWSPNTEAFF.

CDR3 in DNA: TGTGCCTGGAGTAGACAGGCCCGAGGGGAGCAGTACTTC. This translates into CAWSRQARGEQYF. V is TRBV30 and J is TRBJ2-7; TRBD1 might be the D (6 bases). CDR1 and CDR2 from the germline V gene are GTSNPN and SVGIG (reference sequence). The CDR3 is 13 residues long. The V and J ends lost 2 bases and 7 bases respectively, with 15 bases between them.